This T cell receptor beta chain was captured in a study of shared T cell receptors in the human thymus. Profiled with immunoSEQ multiplex PCR; TCRdb holds only in-frame clones, not every one. The sample contains 550,000 to 800,000 clones, 80% to 90% of which appear only once. The CDR3 has 17 residues. Germline V gene data show CDR1 as MNHEY and CDR2 as SMNVEV (reference sequence). The junction had 11 bases not matched to a gene; V was cut back by 3 bases and J by 3 bases. In addition, the sample was reused for a study of human thymus T cells.

The origin of this receptor is a girl less than two years old with a congenital heart defect. Sequencing was carried out using thymocytes. The gene calls are TRBV27 and TRBJ1-5, with TRBD1 matching 7 bases. The CDR3 DNA follows: TGTGCCAGCAGTTTGGGGGGACCGGGACAGTACAATCAGCCCCAGCATTTT. It yields the protein CASSLGGPGQYNQPQHF.